The clone carrying this T cell receptor beta chain was detected only once. The antigen remains undetermined. The CDR3 is 17 amino acids. Germline-derived CDR1 and CDR2 are SGHRS and YFSETQ. The V end lost 0 bases, the J end lost 2 bases, and 16 bases lay between the germline ends. These data originate in a study of cytomegalovirus exposure and HLA in healthy donors. TCRdb's copy holds only in-frame clones and misses some; the assay was immunoSEQ multiplex PCR. The sample lists approximately 58,000 clones, just under 95% occurring once. Study-level results: Cytomegalovirus-associated TCR beta chains were listed, numbering roughly 150. According to a subsequent analysis, TCR clusters from the first cohort were inclined to appear together in the roughly 120 validation repertoires.

The clonotype was recovered from a man younger than 30 in good health and CMV-seronegative. Sample: PBMCs. The chain recombines TRBV5-1 with TRBJ2-3; D is uncertain. In DNA, the CDR3 is TGCGCCAGCAGCTTGGCCCCCGGCAGGCAGATCACAGATACGCAGTATTTT. This codes for CASSLAPGRQITDTQYF.